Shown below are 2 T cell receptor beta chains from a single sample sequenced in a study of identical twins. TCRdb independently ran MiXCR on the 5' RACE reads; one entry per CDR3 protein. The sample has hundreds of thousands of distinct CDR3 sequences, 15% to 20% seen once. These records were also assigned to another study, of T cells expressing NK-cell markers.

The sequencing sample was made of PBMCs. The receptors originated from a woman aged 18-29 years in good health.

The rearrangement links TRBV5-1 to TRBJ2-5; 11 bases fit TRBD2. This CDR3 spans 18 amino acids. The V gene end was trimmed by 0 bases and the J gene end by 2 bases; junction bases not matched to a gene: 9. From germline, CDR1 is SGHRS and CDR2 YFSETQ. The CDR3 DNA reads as TGCGCCAGCAGCTTGGCCTCTAGCGGGAGGCCGATACAAGAGACCCAGTACTTC. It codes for CASSLASSGRPIQETQYF.

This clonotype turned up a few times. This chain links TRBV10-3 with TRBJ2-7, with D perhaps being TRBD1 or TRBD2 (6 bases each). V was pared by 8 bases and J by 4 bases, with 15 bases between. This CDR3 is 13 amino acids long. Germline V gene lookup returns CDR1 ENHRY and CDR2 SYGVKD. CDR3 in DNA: TGTGCCATCCGGCTTGGGGGGCTATACGAGCAGTACTTC. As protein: CAIRLGGLYEQYF.